Listed here are 28 T cell receptor beta chains from one sample, sequenced in a study of PD-1 blockade in mismatch repair-deficient tumors (dated by TCRdb to 2016 to 2017). Library method: the immunoSEQ multiplex PCR assay. TCRdb took this table from immuneACCESS and kept in-frame rearrangements with V and J called. Such tables lack part of the clones; where checked against another copy, unresolved V genes explain under half of the gap, and the rest is unexplained. For this sample the table gives about 34,000 clones, of which about 85% were detected only once. 3% to 4% of the sample comes from the top ten. This specimen consisted of PBMCs, obtained roughly 6 weeks after starting pembrolizumab. These receptors came from an adult with mismatch repair-deficient cancer.

The chain joins TRBV5-1 to TRBJ2-7; 8 bases line up with TRBD2. The CDR3 has 16 amino acids. Germline V gene lookup returns CDR1 SGHRS and CDR2 YFSETQ. V shed 4 bases and J 0 bases; nucleotides not matched to a gene: 9. CDR3 region: CASSLGVSGSSYEQYF. For the CDR3, the DNA is TGCGCCAGCAGCCTTGGCGTGAGCGGGAGCTCCTACGAGCAGTACTTC.

The rearrangement uses TRBV27 and TRBJ2-2; 8 positions match TRBD1. This CDR3 is built from 16 residues. Germline values: CDR1 MNHEY, CDR2 SMNVEV (reference sequence). The ends lost 3 bases at V and 10 bases at J; junction bases unmatched: 13. DNA for the CDR3: TGTGCCAGCAGTTTCAGGGGGCGATCGGAGAGGGAGGAGCTGTTTTTT. The encoded protein is CASSFRGRSEREELFF.

The chain links TRBV10-1 to TRBJ2-5, with a tentative D call TRBD2 (5 bases). This CDR3 is built from 15 residues. The germline CDR1 and CDR2 sequences are WNHNN and SYGVQD (reference sequence). Trimming took off 0 bases at V and 3 bases at J, with 11 bases between the two ends. The CDR3 region is CASSESGSVEETQYF. CDR3 in DNA: TGCGCCAGCAGTGAGTCGGGTAGCGTAGAAGAGACCCAGTACTTC.

The rearrangement links TRBV6-5 to TRBJ2-7; possible D gene TRBD2, 5 bases. V dropped 5 bases and J dropped 8 bases, with 10 bases sitting between them. Per the germline V gene, CDR1 is MNHEY and CDR2 is SVGAGI. This CDR3 region has 11 residues. This chain's CDR3 is CASSIAGKQYF. Here the CDR3 DNA reads TGTGCCAGCAGTATTGCGGGCAAGCAGTACTTC.

The chain couples TRBV30 to TRBJ2-1, with 10 bases aligning to TRBD2. V gave up 0 bases and J gave up 10 bases; unmatched junction bases: 9. Per the germline V gene, CDR1 is GTSNPN and CDR2 is SVGIG (reference sequence). The CDR3 extends over 15 amino acids. DNA of the CDR3: TGTGCCTGGAGTGTGCTAGCGGGAGTTCTGTACGAGCAGTTCTTC. Its protein product is CAWSVLAGVLYEQFF.

The CDR3 bases are TGTGCCAGCAGTTCTTATGGCTACACCTTC. This codes for CASSSYGYTF. The chain recombines TRBV28 with TRBJ1-2, with D unresolved. Trimming took off 4 bases at V and 5 bases at J, with 2 bases between the two ends. In germline, CDR1 is MDHEN, CDR2 SYDVKM. This CDR3 contains 10 residues.

The chain couples TRBV5-1 to TRBJ2-7; TRBD2 matches 16 bases. The CDR3 totals 18 residues. V dropped 4 bases and J dropped 3; count of bases not matched to a gene: 10. The germline gives CDR1 SGHRS, CDR2 YFSETQ. The chain's CDR3 is CASSIRGLAGGNFYEQYF. The CDR3 DNA follows: TGCGCCAGCAGCATACGGGGACTAGCGGGAGGGAATTTCTACGAGCAGTACTTC.

CDR3 coding DNA: TGTGCCAGTAGTATTATGGGCGTTGGGAGGGACACTGAAGCTTTCTTT. This gives the protein CASSIMGVGRDTEAFF. This rearrangement joins TRBV19 to TRBJ1-1; D is ambiguous. The CDR3 length is 16 residues. The germline gives CDR1 LNHDA, CDR2 SQIVND (reference sequence). Trimming shortened V by 3 bases and J by 3 bases, and 17 bases separated the two germline ends.

This clone turned up a few times. V is TRBV5-4 and J is TRBJ2-5; 10 bases are a match to TRBD2. CDR3 length: 15 amino acids. Germline trimming cut 5 bases from V and 5 bases from J; bases unmatched to any gene: 9. The V gene's germline CDR1 is SGHNT and CDR2 YYREEE (reference sequence). Written as DNA, the CDR3 is TGTGCCAGCAGGATAAGCGGGAGGGCCGGGGAGACCCAGTACTTC. Translation: CASRISGRAGETQYF.

The chain couples TRBV5-1 to TRBJ2-3; TRBD2 aligns across 13 bases. V trimming: 0 bases; J trimming: 3 bases; junction bases outside the gene matches: 1. Germline loops: CDR1 SGHRS, CDR2 YFSETQ. This CDR3 region has 16 residues. The CDR3 is CASSLGGLAGTDTQYF. The CDR3 coding sequence is TGCGCCAGCAGCTTGGGGGGACTAGCGGGAACAGATACGCAGTATTTT.

The chain is built from TRBV5-4 and TRBJ2-1, with D possibly TRBD1 on 5 matching bases. The CDR3 runs 15 residues. Germline lookup yields CDR1 SGHNT and CDR2 YYREEE (reference sequence). Trimming left V 0 bases short and J 0 bases short, with 7 bases between. DNA of the CDR3: TGTGCCAGCAGCTTGGACAGGAACTCCTACAATGAGCAGTTCTTC. Translation gives CASSLDRNSYNEQFF.

The chain is built from TRBV10-3 and TRBJ2-7, with 13 positions matching TRBD2. The CDR3 totals 15 residues. The germline CDR1 and CDR2 sequences are ENHRY and SYGVKD. The J segment lost 7 bases and the V segment lost 6 bases, leaving 9 bases of the junction unmatched. CDR3 loop: CAISDKLAGGGEQYF. The CDR3 DNA sequence: TGTGCCATCAGCGACAAACTAGCGGGAGGGGGGGAGCAGTACTTC.

This rearrangement joins TRBV6-1 to TRBJ2-3; D gene unclear. Trimming took off 1 base at V and 5 bases at J, with 7 bases between the two ends. There are 13 residues in the CDR3. Germline V CDR1 and CDR2: MNHNS, SASEGT. The CDR3 spells CASSEGQLDTQYF. CDR3 DNA sequence: TGTGCCAGCAGTGAAGGACAATTAGATACGCAGTATTTT.

The chain joins TRBV5-8 to TRBJ1-2; 11 bases map to TRBD1. The ends lost 3 bases at V and 4 bases at J; junction bases unmatched: 2. Germline V CDR1 and CDR2: SGHTS, YDEGEE. This CDR3 has 14 amino acids. Here the CDR3 reads CASSYGQGAYGYTF. In nucleotides, the CDR3 is TGTGCCAGCAGCTACGGACAGGGGGCCTATGGCTACACCTTC.

This chain joins TRBV27 and TRBJ2-1, with D possibly being TRBD1 (6 bases). The V gene's germline CDR1 is MNHEY and CDR2 SMNVEV (reference sequence). The length of the CDR3 is 17 residues. V dropped 2 bases and J dropped 6 bases, with 20 bases sitting between them. DNA for the CDR3: TGTGCCAGCAGTTTAAGATTCAGGGGCCCCCAAGGCAATGAGCAGTTCTTC. Amino acid sequence: CASSLRFRGPQGNEQFF.

V gene TRBV19 combines with J gene TRBJ2-1, with 11 nucleotides matching TRBD2. Germline assignment: CDR1 LNHDA and CDR2 SQIVND (reference sequence). The V gene end was trimmed by 4 bases and the J gene end by 4 bases; junction bases not matched to a gene: 12. This CDR3 has 18 amino acids. CDR3 nucleotide sequence: TGTGCCAGTAGTACCCCCGTCCTTTCTAGCGGGGGGTACAATGAGCAGTTCTTC. Translating it yields CASSTPVLSSGGYNEQFF.

V gene TRBV29-1 combines with J gene TRBJ2-7; a weak D match, TRBD1 (5 bases). Trimming cost V 7 bases and J 5 bases, with 21 bases left between them. The length of the CDR3 is 14 residues. Germline assignment: CDR1 SQVTM and CDR2 ANQGSEA. The CDR3 here is CSASVLTGFHEQYF. The CDR3 DNA reads as TGCAGCGCGTCCGTCCTTACAGGTTTCCACGAGCAGTACTTC.

This chain links TRBV11-2 with TRBJ2-1; the D gene is possibly TRBD2 (6 bases). The CDR3 length is 15 residues. Germline CDR1 SGHAT, CDR2 FQNNGV. The ends were cut back, 7 bases at V and 0 bases at J, with 13 bases in the middle. In nucleotides, the CDR3 is TGTGCCAGCACCCTCGTGGGGGGCTCCTACAATGAGCAGTTCTTC. Encoded protein: CASTLVGGSYNEQFF.

The chain carries TRBV6-1 and TRBJ2-4; TRBD1 might be the D (5 bases). Per germline, CDR1 MNHNS and CDR2 SASEGT. The CDR3 has 14 amino acids. Trimming took off 6 bases at V and 9 bases at J, with 18 bases between the two ends. DNA of the CDR3: TGTGCCAGCAGCGAGTCGTCTACAGGTCTCATTCAGTACTTC. Translating gives CASSESSTGLIQYF.

The J gene is TRBJ1-5, the V gene TRBV14; 9 bases fit TRBD1. V was clipped by 0 bases and J by 2 bases; unmatched bases: 14. This CDR3 comprises 20 residues. Germline values: CDR1 SGHDN, CDR2 FVKESK. The CDR3 bases are TGTGCCAGCAGCCAAGATAGGAGGACAGGGGCGGGTGTCGGCAATCAGCCCCAGCATTTT. Translation gives CASSQDRRTGAGVGNQPQHF.

The rearrangement uses TRBV6-5 and TRBJ2-5; possibly TRBD1 for D (6 bases). CDR3 length equals 14 residues. The germline V gene has CDR1 MNHEY and CDR2 SVGAGI. The ends were cut back, 2 bases at V and 5 bases at J, with 12 bases in the middle. CDR3 sequence: CASSYMGARETQYF. CDR3 DNA sequence: TGTGCCAGCAGTTACATGGGGGCGCGGGAGACCCAGTACTTC.

Only one count was recorded for this clone. The rearrangement joins TRBV11-2 to TRBJ2-1, with 9 bases identical to TRBD2. Germline assignment: CDR1 SGHAT and CDR2 FQNNGV. V lost 4 bases and J lost 3; bases outside the gene matches: 1. This CDR3 contains 14 residues. The CDR3: CASSSTSGYNEQFF. For the CDR3, the DNA is TGTGCCAGCAGCTCGACTAGCGGCTACAATGAGCAGTTCTTC.

This clone was seen a handful of times. The rearrangement links TRBV7-9 to TRBJ2-7; 8 nucleotides align to TRBD1. The V and J ends lost 2 bases and 4 bases, in that order; junction bases with no gene match: 4. This CDR3 has 14 amino acids. The germline V gene has CDR1 SEHNR and CDR2 FQNEAQ (reference sequence). The CDR3 DNA is TGTGCCAGCAGCTTACCGGGACAGGAATACGAGCAGTACTTC. It yields the protein CASSLPGQEYEQYF.

The chain has TRBV2 and TRBJ2-1; 10 bases match TRBD2. This CDR3 is built from 17 residues. V was clipped by 9 bases and J by 0 bases; unmatched bases: 11. Germline CDR1 reads SNHLY; CDR2 reads FYNNEI. In DNA, the CDR3 is TGTGCCAGGGGGAGCGGGAGGGCCCTGGGCTCCTACAATGAGCAGTTCTTC. Encoded protein: CARGSGRALGSYNEQFF. Full variable domain (missing parts from reference TRBV2 and TRBJ2-1): EPEVTQTPSHQVTQMGQEVILRCVPISNHLYFYWYRQILGQKVEFLVSFYNNEISEKSEIFDDQFSVERPDGSNFTLKIRSTKLEDSAMYFCARGSGRALGSYNEQFFGPGTRLTVL.

The rearrangement links TRBV6-1 to TRBJ2-2; maybe TRBD2 (5 bases). Trimming took 2 bases from V and 0 from J, leaving 10 bases between them. Germline lookup yields CDR1 MNHNS and CDR2 SASEGT. The CDR3 is 16 amino acids. CDR3 sequence reads: CASSERRITNTGELFF. In DNA, the CDR3 is TGTGCCAGCAGTGAAAGGAGGATTACGAACACCGGGGAGCTGTTTTTT.

The chain has TRBV10-2 and TRBJ1-6; no reliable D call. Germline V gene sequence: CDR1 WSHSY, CDR2 SAAADI. There are 14 residues in the CDR3. The V end was cut by 0 bases, the J end by 6 bases, with 6 bases between. The CDR3 DNA follows: TGCGCCAGCAGTGAGTCGACGGGTAATTCACCCCTCCACTTT. It yields the protein CASSESTGNSPLHF.

This chain connects TRBV6-1 to TRBJ2-2, with D maybe TRBD1 (5 bases). There are 17 residues in the CDR3. V lost 2 bases and J lost 0, with 13 bases in between. From germline, CDR1 is MNHNS and CDR2 SASEGT. DNA for the CDR3: TGTGCCAGCAGTGAACTCACATTCAGGGCGAACACCGGGGAGCTGTTTTTT. Amino acids: CASSELTFRANTGELFF.

The chain has TRBV9 and TRBJ2-1; 8 bases are a match to TRBD2. Germline CDR1 and CDR2: SGDLS and YYNGEE. The length of the CDR3 is 14 residues. Losses at the gene ends were 3 bases for V and 10 bases for J; bases not matched to a gene: 9. The CDR3 bases are TGTGCCAGCAGCGGGGCGGGAGGAAGGAGGGAGCAGTTCTTC. Protein product: CASSGAGGRREQFF.